These T cell receptor beta chains were read from a single sample in a study of shared clonotypes between healthy human individuals. Method: immunoSEQ multiplex PCR; TCRdb's copy keeps in-frame clones and lacks some. The sample includes around 1 million clones, 60% to 85% of them seen just once. What was sequenced was memory CD4+ T cells sorted from blood. These receptors all stem from a man younger than 35 in good health. Each CDR3 is given with its conserved first and last residue. The D gene is left open where the match is weak. Clone sizes are given selectively: once, few, many, or a class where the clone is expanded.

TRBD2,TRBV5-1,TRBJ2-1,few,CASSLAAGVGYNEQFF,TGCGCCAGCAGCTTGGCCGCGGGGGTTGGCTACAATGAGCAGTTCTTC
.,TRBV2,TRBJ2-1,.,CASSVGNEQFF,TGTGCCAGCAGTGTGGGGAATGAGCAGTTCTTC
TRBD1,TRBV28,TRBJ2-5,.,CASSGGQQETQYF,TGTGCCAGCAGTGGGGGACAGCAAGAGACCCAGTACTTC
TRBD2,TRBV7-2,TRBJ2-7,.,CASSLQRGGNEQYF,TGTGCCAGCAGCTTACAGCGGGGGGGCAACGAGCAGTACTTC
.,TRBV6-5,TRBJ2-5,.,CASSYSGHQETQYF,TGTGCCAGCAGTTACTCCGGACACCAAGAGACCCAGTACTTC
TRBD1,TRBV29-1,TRBJ1-2,.,CSVGDRVDGYTF,TGCAGCGTGGGGGACAGGGTGGACGGCTACACCTTC
.,TRBV13,TRBJ1-4,.,CASSQLDVGEKLFF,TGTGCCAGCAGCCAACTGGATGTGGGCGAAAAACTGTTTTTT
TRBD2,TRBV14,TRBJ2-5,.,CASSQGRLAGGKQETQYF,TGTGCCAGCAGCCAAGGCCGACTAGCGGGGGGGAAGCAAGAGACCCAGTACTTC
.,TRBV15,TRBJ1-1,.,CATSRDGYTNTEAFF,TGTGCCACCAGCAGAGATGGGTACACGAACACTGAAGCTTTCTTT
TRBD2,TRBV28,TRBJ2-7,.,CASDSGKGNEQYF,TGTGCCAGCGACAGCGGGAAAGGCAACGAGCAGTACTTC
.,TRBV5-4,TRBJ2-1,.,CASSPKEGLGEQFF,TGTGCCAGCAGCCCAAAAGAGGGTTTGGGTGAGCAGTTCTTC
.,TRBV6-5,TRBJ1-5,.,CASSFRVTQPQHF,TGTGCCAGCAGTTTTAGGGTCACTCAGCCCCAGCATTTT
.,TRBV18,TRBJ1-1,.,CASSLGLDEAFF,TGTGCCAGCTCACTCGGTTTGGATGAAGCTTTCTTT
.,TRBV2,TRBJ2-2,.,CASRREKSGELFF,TGTGCCAGCAGACGGGAGAAGTCCGGGGAGCTGTTTTTT
.,TRBV19,TRBJ2-6,few,CASSIADSGANVLTF,TGTGCCAGTAGTATTGCGGATTCTGGGGCCAACGTCCTGACTTTC
TRBD1,TRBV7-9,TRBJ1-1,.,CASRGDREVSEAFF,TGTGCCAGCAGGGGGGACAGGGAAGTTTCTGAAGCTTTCTTT
.,TRBV20-1,TRBJ2-3,.,CSARITDTQYF,TGCAGTGCTAGAATAACAGATACGCAGTATTTT
.,TRBV7-2,TRBJ1-2,.,CASSLDIQGNGYTF,TGTGCCAGCAGCTTAGATATCCAGGGCAATGGCTACACCTTC
.,TRBV4-3,TRBJ1-2,.,CASSQQGTYGYTF,TGCGCCAGCAGCCAGCAGGGTACCTATGGCTACACCTTC
.,TRBV30,TRBJ1-4,.,CAWTKGLGEKLFF,TGTGCCTGGACAAAGGGTTTGGGTGAAAAACTGTTTTTT
.,TRBV5-1,TRBJ2-5,.,CASRRQETQYF,TGCGCCAGCAGGCGGCAAGAGACCCAGTACTTC
TRBD1,TRBV6-1,TRBJ2-3,.,CASRDRGTDTQYF,TGTGCCAGCAGGGACAGGGGTACAGATACGCAGTATTTT
.,TRBV7-8,TRBJ2-7,once,CASAKGSGGLYEQYF,TGTGCCAGCGCCAAGGGCAGCGGAGGCCTCTACGAGCAGTACTTC
.,TRBV9,TRBJ2-7,.,CASSPAPSREQYF,TGTGCCAGCAGCCCCGCCCCCTCTCGGGAGCAGTACTTC
.,TRBV2,TRBJ2-2,few,CASSGENTGELFF,TGTGCCAGCAGTGGAGAAAACACCGGGGAGCTGTTTTTT
.,TRBV10-3,TRBJ1-4,.,CAISESRSSRAEKLFF,TGTGCCATCAGTGAGTCGAGGTCCTCCCGGGCGGAAAAACTGTTTTTT
.,TRBV6-5,TRBJ1-2,few,CASMSDRRVGGYTF,TGTGCCAGCATGAGTGACCGCAGGGTCGGCGGCTACACCTTC
.,TRBV30,TRBJ2-5,.,CAWSPGARAGQETQYF,TGTGCCTGGAGCCCGGGGGCCAGGGCAGGACAAGAGACCCAGTACTTC
.,TRBV7-3,TRBJ2-7,.,CASSSTGFGGNEQYF,TGTGCCAGCAGCTCCACAGGGTTTGGCGGGAACGAGCAGTACTTC
.,TRBV14,TRBJ2-2,few,CASSLKGGPGELFF,TGTGCCAGCAGCCTCAAAGGGGGTCCCGGGGAGCTGTTTTTT
.,TRBV10-1,TRBJ2-2,.,CASSESYTGELFF,TGCGCCAGCAGTGAGTCGTACACCGGGGAGCTGTTTTTT
TRBD1,TRBV5-1,TRBJ2-2,.,CASSLQGAGPTGELFF,TGCGCCAGCAGCTTACAGGGGGCTGGTCCCACCGGGGAGCTGTTTTTT
TRBD1,TRBV27,TRBJ2-7,.,CASQQGALGYEQYF,TGTGCCAGCCAACAGGGGGCGCTTGGCTACGAGCAGTACTTC
.,TRBV5-1,TRBJ2-7,.,CASSLYFGTGQYF,TGCGCCAGCAGCTTGTATTTCGGAACGGGGCAGTACTTC
TRBD1,TRBV28,TRBJ1-6,.,CASNRQGDSPLHF,TGTGCCAGCAACCGTCAGGGGGATTCACCCCTCCACTTT
TRBD1,TRBV10-2,TRBJ2-6,.,CASSAGQGAAGANVLTF,TGCGCCAGCAGTGCGGGCCAGGGGGCTGCGGGGGCCAACGTCCTGACTTTC
.,TRBV5-1,TRBJ2-2,.,CASSFQTANTGELFF,TGCGCCAGCAGCTTTCAGACGGCTAACACCGGGGAGCTGTTTTTT
TRBD1,TRBV5-4,TRBJ1-2,.,CASSLGGGHYGYTF,TGTGCCAGCAGCTTAGGAGGGGGCCACTATGGCTACACCTTC
.,TRBV19,TRBJ1-4,few,CASNTVQGNEKLFF,TGTGCCAGTAATACGGTCCAGGGGAACGAAAAACTGTTTTTT
.,TRBV9,TRBJ1-6,once,CASSSDRYNSPLHF,TGTGCCAGCAGCTCCGACCGCTATAATTCACCCCTCCACTTT
.,TRBV6-6,TRBJ1-1,few,CASTIIRGGGGTEAFF,TGTGCCAGCACCATTATAAGAGGGGGAGGAGGCACTGAAGCTTTCTTT
.,TRBV5-4,TRBJ1-1,.,CASGRDQVGTEAFF,TGTGCCAGCGGCCGAGACCAAGTAGGCACTGAAGCTTTCTTT